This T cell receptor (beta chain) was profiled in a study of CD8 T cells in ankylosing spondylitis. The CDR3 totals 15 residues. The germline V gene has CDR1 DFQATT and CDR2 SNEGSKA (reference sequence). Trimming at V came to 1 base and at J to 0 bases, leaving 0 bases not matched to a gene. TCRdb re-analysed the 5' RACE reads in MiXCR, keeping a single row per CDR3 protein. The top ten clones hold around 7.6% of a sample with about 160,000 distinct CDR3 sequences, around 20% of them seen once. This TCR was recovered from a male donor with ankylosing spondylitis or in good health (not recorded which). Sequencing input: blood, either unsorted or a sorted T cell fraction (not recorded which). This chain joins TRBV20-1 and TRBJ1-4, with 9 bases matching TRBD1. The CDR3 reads CSARGTGATNEKLFF. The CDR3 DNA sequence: TGCAGTGCTAGAGGGACAGGGGCAACTAATGAAAAACTGTTTTTT.